These 14 T cell receptor beta chains were all obtained from the same sample, sequenced in a study of blood T cell repertoires in COVID-19. Generated by immunoSEQ multiplex PCR, the TCRdb table keeps only in-frame clones and is missing some. The table lists 200,000 to 250,000 clones, about 80% of them singletons. The sequenced sample was peripheral blood. All receptors come from a woman aged 80 or over with active or convalescent COVID-19.

The genes are TRBV7-9 and TRBJ1-6; D is unclear. CDR1 is SEHNR, CDR2 FQNEAQ, per germline (reference sequence). V was cut by 5 bases and J by 7 bases, with 15 bases left in between. CDR3 size: 15 residues. CDR3 sequence (DNA): TGTGCCAGCAGCCCCACCTCATTACTGAATTCACCCCTCCACTTT. This translates into CASSPTSLLNSPLHF.

The rearrangement links TRBV2 to TRBJ2-3, with D hard to call. Germline CDR1 and CDR2: SNHLY and FYNNEI. V was trimmed by 7 bases and J by 0 bases, leaving 11 bases between them. The CDR3 spans 14 residues. This chain's CDR3 is CASTKTSSTDTQYF. DNA for the CDR3: TGTGCCAGCACTAAAACGTCTAGCACAGATACGCAGTATTTT. Variable domain in full (rest from reference TRBV2 and TRBJ2-3): EPEVTQTPSHQVTQMGQEVILRCVPISNHLYFYWYRQILGQKVEFLVSFYNNEISEKSEIFDDQFSVERPDGSNFTLKIRSTKLEDSAMYFCASTKTSSTDTQYFGPGTRLTVL.

This clone was seen a single time. The rearrangement joins TRBV3-1 (or the pseudogene TRBV3-2) to TRBJ2-5; D perhaps matches TRBD2 (6 bases). This CDR3 comprises 14 residues. V gave up 3 bases and J gave up 2 bases, with 10 bases separating them. Germline CDR1 is LGHDT and CDR2 is YNNKEL (reference sequence). The CDR3 here is CASSQGGSQETQYF. The CDR3 coding sequence is TGTGCCAGCAGCCAGGGAGGTTCTCAAGAGACCCAGTACTTC.

The genes are TRBV7-9 and TRBJ1-2, with 7 bases lining up with TRBD1. CDR1 and CDR2 from the germline V gene are SEHNR and FQNEAQ (reference sequence). This CDR3 spans 13 amino acids. After removal of 4 bases from V and 4 bases from J, the junction contained 3 bases not matched to a gene. CDR3 in amino acids: CASSYRDSYGYTF. The CDR3 DNA reads TGTGCCAGCAGCTACCGGGACAGCTATGGCTACACCTTC.

There are a few counts of this clone. The chain combines TRBV12-3 or TRBV12-4 with TRBJ2-5; weak D call: TRBD2 (5 bases). This CDR3 contains 12 residues. The ends were cut back, 4 bases at V and 5 bases at J, with 8 bases in the middle. CDR3 loop: CASSSGMETQYF. The CDR3 DNA reads TGTGCCAGCAGTTCCGGGATGGAGACCCAGTACTTC.

This clone was seen only a few times. The V call is TRBV30, the J call TRBJ1-2, with D hard to call. V lost 2 bases and J lost 10, with 17 bases in between. CDR1 GTSNPN and CDR2 SVGIG come from the germline V gene (reference sequence). The CDR3 spans 13 residues. Here the CDR3 reads CAWSLPAGDSYTF. The CDR3 nucleotides are TGTGCCTGGAGTCTCCCCGCAGGCGATTCCTACACCTTC.

The chain is built from TRBV2 and TRBJ2-3; D not certain. The CDR3 loop spans 14 amino acids. The V gene lost 2 bases and the J gene lost 0 bases, with 6 bases spanning the gap. Germline CDR1 reads SNHLY; CDR2 reads FYNNEI. The CDR3 DNA reads TGTGCCAGCAGTGAAAGGCGGAGCACAGATACGCAGTATTTT. It translates to CASSERRSTDTQYF.

V gene TRBV24-1 combines with J gene TRBJ2-5, with D uncertain. CDR1 and CDR2 (germline): KGHDR, SFDVKD. Trimming shortened V by 1 base and J by 2 bases, and 13 bases separated the two germline ends. The CDR3 has 16 residues. In DNA, the CDR3 is TGTGCCACCAGTGATTTTTACGGTTCAGGACAAGAGACCCAGTACTTC. Protein product: CATSDFYGSGQETQYF.

This chain connects TRBV28 to TRBJ2-5; 7 bases map to TRBD1. Germline V gene sequence: CDR1 MDHEN, CDR2 SYDVKM. After removal of 4 bases from V and 5 bases from J, the junction contained 7 bases not matched to a gene. The CDR3 length is 14 residues. The CDR3 DNA reads as TGTGCCAGCAGTTCCCCGACAGGGCCCGAGACCCAGTACTTC. As protein: CASSSPTGPETQYF.

This chain joins TRBV19 and TRBJ1-6, with a tentative D call TRBD1 (6 bases). V lost 5 bases and J 7 bases, leaving 12 bases between the germline ends. This CDR3 comprises 14 residues. Germline V gene lookup returns CDR1 LNHDA and CDR2 SQIVND (reference sequence). Here the CDR3 reads CASSQGFGNSPLHF. For the CDR3, the DNA is TGTGCCAGTAGTCAGGGGTTTGGAAATTCACCCCTCCACTTT.

This clone was seen only once. V usage is TRBV3-1 (or the pseudogene TRBV3-2) and J usage is TRBJ1-5; TRBD1 is a possible D gene (5 bases). Germline lookup yields CDR1 LGHDT and CDR2 YNNKEL (reference sequence). The CDR3 contains 12 residues. The V end was cut by 3 bases, the J end by 8 bases, with 8 bases between. The CDR3 DNA follows: TGTGCCAGCAGCCATGGCAGGGAGCCCCAGCATTTT. Residues: CASSHGREPQHF.

The CDR3 sequence: CASSPLARTDTQYF. The CDR3 nucleotides read TGTGCCAGCTCACCACTAGCCCGCACAGATACGCAGTATTTT. This chain uses TRBV18 with TRBJ2-3; the D is unclear. The CDR3 extends over 14 amino acids. Germline V CDR1 and CDR2: KGHSH, LQKENI. Between the trimmed V and J ends, which lost 1 base and 1 base, there was a span of 6 bases.

The chain joins TRBV5-1 to TRBJ1-4; D call uncertain. The V end was cut by 2 bases, the J end by 7 bases, with 18 bases between. Germline V CDR1 and CDR2: SGHRS, YFSETQ. The length of the CDR3 is 16 residues. The CDR3 nucleotides read TGCGCCAGCAGCTTCACCGTAGCGGGGTCCGGTGAAAAACTGTTTTTT. Translated, it gives CASSFTVAGSGEKLFF.

This chain uses TRBV7-9 with TRBJ1-5, with 7 bases identical to TRBD1. From germline, CDR1 is SEHNR and CDR2 FQNEAQ (reference sequence). With 4 bases clipped from V and 2 bases from J, the junction kept 5 bases outside the gene matches. This CDR3 has 15 residues. This CDR3 is CASSSAGGGNQPQHF. The CDR3 DNA reads TGTGCCAGCAGCTCCGCAGGGGGTGGCAATCAGCCCCAGCATTTT.